The following is a T cell receptor beta chain sequence with its context. Antigen: not known. The junction does not match germline at one end; this may be a read error. These data are taken from a study of cytomegalovirus exposure and HLA in healthy donors. General study findings and limits: A few chains linked to CMV were shown in vitro to be specific for CMV antigens.

CDR3 length: 17 residues. The germline V gene has CDR1 SSHAT and CDR2 FNYEAQ (reference sequence). PCR involved 60 Vbeta and 13 Jbeta primers. TCRdb's table, derived via immunoSEQ multiplex PCR, lists solely in-frame clones and lacks some. The sample carries about 55,000 clones, 77% recorded once. What was sequenced was PBMCs. V and J are TRBV7-7 and TRBJ2-5, with 13 bases that match TRBD2. The TCR was taken from a female donor in good health and CMV-seronegative. The DNA of the CDR3 is TGTGCTAGCAGCCCGGGACTAGCGGGGATCATGGGGGAGACCCAGTACTTC. Residues: CASSPGLAGIMGETQYF.